A single T cell receptor (beta chain) is shown here with its context. Its specificity is not known. The sample is drawn from a study of cytomegalovirus exposure and HLA in healthy donors. Points from the study as a whole: Cytomegalovirus-associated status was assigned to roughly 160 TCR beta chains. TCR beta V- and J-gene trimming was later associated with a missense DCLRE1C variant. A later analysis reportedly found that, within productive TCRs, an Asian-associated ancestry cluster had fewer N-insertions than the mean observed across the approximately 700 donors.

Trimming removed 8 bases at V and 4 bases at J, with 17 bases between. Per germline, CDR1 MDHEN and CDR2 SYDVKM. CDR3 length: 14 amino acids. It was with 60 Vbeta and 13 Jbeta primers that the PCR ran. Assay: immunoSEQ multiplex PCR; the TCRdb copy retains only in-frame clones and omits some. The sample lists some 150,000 clones, roughly three quarters seen once, with approximately 8.7% in the top ten. This TCR was recovered from a man between 18 and 35 years old in good health and CMV-seropositive. The sequencing input was PBMCs. V and J are TRBV28 and TRBJ1-2, with D tentatively TRBD1 (6 bases). This CDR3 is CASGAGRGVYGYTF. DNA of the CDR3: TGTGCCAGCGGAGCGGGGAGGGGGGTCTATGGCTACACCTTC.